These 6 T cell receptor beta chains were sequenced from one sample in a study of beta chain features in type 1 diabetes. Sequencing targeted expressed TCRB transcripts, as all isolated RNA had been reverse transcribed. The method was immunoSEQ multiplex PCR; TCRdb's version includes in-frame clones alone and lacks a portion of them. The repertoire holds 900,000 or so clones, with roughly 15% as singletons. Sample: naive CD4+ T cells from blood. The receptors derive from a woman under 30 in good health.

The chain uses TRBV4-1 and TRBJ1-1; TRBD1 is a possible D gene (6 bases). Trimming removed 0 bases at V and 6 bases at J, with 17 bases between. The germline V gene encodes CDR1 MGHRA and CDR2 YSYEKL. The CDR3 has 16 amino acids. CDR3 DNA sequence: TGCGCCAGCAGCCAAGATGAAGGACAGTGGTGGGCTGAAGCTTTCTTT. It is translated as CASSQDEGQWWAEAFF.

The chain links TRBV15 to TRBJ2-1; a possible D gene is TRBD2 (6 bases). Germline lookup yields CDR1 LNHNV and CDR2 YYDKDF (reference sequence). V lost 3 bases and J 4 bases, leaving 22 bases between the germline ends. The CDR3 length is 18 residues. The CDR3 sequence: CATSSLLGDAEGYNEQFF. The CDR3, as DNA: TGTGCCACCAGCAGTCTCCTAGGCGATGCGGAGGGGTACAATGAGCAGTTCTTC. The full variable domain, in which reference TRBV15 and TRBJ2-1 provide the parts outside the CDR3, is DAMVIQNPRYQVTQFGKPVTLSCSQTLNHNVMYWYQQKSSQAPKLLFHYYDKDFNNEADTPDNFQSRRPNTSFCFLDIRSPGLGDTAMYLCATSSLLGDAEGYNEQFFGPGTRLTVL.

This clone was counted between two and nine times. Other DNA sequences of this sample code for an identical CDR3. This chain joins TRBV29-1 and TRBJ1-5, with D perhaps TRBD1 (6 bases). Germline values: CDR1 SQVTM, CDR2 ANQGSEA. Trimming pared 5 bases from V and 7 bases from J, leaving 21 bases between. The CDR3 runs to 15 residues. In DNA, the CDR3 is TGCAGCGTTTACGCCAGGGGATTTAGGAACCAGCCCCAGCATTTT. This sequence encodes CSVYARGFRNQPQHF. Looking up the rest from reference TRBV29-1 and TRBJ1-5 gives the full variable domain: SAVISQKPSRDICQRGTSLTIQCQVDSQVTMMFWYRQQPGQSLTLIATANQGSEATYESGFVIDKFPISRPNLTFSTLTVSNMSPEDSSIYLCSVYARGFRNQPQHFGDGTRLSIL.

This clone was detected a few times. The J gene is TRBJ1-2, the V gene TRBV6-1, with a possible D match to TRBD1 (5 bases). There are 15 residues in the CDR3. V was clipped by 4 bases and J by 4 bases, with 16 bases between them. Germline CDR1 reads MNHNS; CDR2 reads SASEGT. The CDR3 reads CASSVNKGDVYGYTF. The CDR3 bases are TGTGCCAGCAGTGTCAACAAAGGGGACGTCTATGGCTACACCTTC.

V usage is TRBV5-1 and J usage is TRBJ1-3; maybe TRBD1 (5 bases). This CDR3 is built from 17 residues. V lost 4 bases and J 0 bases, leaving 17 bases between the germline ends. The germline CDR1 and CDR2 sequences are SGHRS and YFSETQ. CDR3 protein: CASSPGEGLTSGNTIYF. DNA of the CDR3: TGCGCCAGCAGCCCTGGGGAGGGGCTGACCTCTGGAAACACCATATATTTT.

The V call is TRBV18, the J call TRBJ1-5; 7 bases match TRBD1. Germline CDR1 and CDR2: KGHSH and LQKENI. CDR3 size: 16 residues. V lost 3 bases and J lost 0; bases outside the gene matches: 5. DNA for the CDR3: TGTGCCAGCTCACCGGGCCAGGGGGGTAGCAATCAGCCCCAGCATTTT. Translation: CASSPGQGGSNQPQHF.